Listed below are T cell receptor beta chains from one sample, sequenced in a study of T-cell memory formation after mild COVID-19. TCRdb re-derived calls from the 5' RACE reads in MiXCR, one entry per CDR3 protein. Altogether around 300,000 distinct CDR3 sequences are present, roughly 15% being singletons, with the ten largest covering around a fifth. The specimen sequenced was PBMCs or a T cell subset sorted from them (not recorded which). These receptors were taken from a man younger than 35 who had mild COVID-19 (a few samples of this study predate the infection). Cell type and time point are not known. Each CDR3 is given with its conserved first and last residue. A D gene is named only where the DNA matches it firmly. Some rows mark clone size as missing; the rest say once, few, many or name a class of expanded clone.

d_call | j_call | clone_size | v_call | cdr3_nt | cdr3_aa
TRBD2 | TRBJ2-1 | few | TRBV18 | TGTGCCAGCTCACCCTGGACTAGCGGGGGGGCCGGGGAGCAGTTCTTC | CASSPWTSGGAGEQFF
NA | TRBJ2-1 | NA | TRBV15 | TGTGCCACCAGCCATTGGCGGGGTGGCTCCTACAATGAGCAGTTCTTC | CATSHWRGGSYNEQFF
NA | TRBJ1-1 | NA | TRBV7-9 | TGTGCCTCCAGGGCCCGCGAGGCAGCTGAAGCTTTCTTT | CASRAREAAEAFF
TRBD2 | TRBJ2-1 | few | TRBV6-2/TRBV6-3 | TGTGCCATCAAAGGCGGGGGGGATTACAATGAGCAGTTCTTC | CAIKGGGDYNEQFF
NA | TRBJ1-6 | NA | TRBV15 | TGTGCCACCAGCGTGAGACCACCGGAATATAATTCACCCCTCCACTTT | CATSVRPPEYNSPLHF
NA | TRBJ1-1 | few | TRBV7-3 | TGTGCCAGCAGCTTAACGTCAAGGGGGAACACTGAAGCTTTCTTT | CASSLTSRGNTEAFF
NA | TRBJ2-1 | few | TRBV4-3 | TGCGCCAGCAGCCAAGCTCGGGACCGGCGTCTCGAGCAGTTCTTC | CASSQARDRRLEQFF
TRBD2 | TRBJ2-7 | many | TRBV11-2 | TGTGCCAGCAGCTTATTGAGCGGGGGGCCCTACGAGCAGTACTTC | CASSLLSGGPYEQYF
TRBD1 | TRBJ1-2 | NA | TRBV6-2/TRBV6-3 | TGTGCCAGCAGTTACATTGGGACAGGGGCTTTCGATGGCTACACCTTC | CASSYIGTGAFDGYTF
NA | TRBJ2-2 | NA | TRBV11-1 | TGTGCCAGCAGCTTATCCGGGACCGGTAACACCGGGGAGCTGTTTTTT | CASSLSGTGNTGELFF